These 19 T cell receptor beta chains share one sample of origin, sequenced in a study of molecular identifiers for immune sequencing clone quantification. Via MiXCR, TCRdb re-called the PCR reads, giving one row per CDR3 protein. The sample has under 350,000 distinct CDR3 sequences; roughly a quarter are singletons. The source material was naive CD8+ T cells from blood, with Jurkat cell RNA spiked in. The subset: FACS-sorted CD8+CD4-CCR7+CD45RA+ naive T cells. All receptors come from a human donor in good health. Some libraries in this study had Jurkat cell RNA spiked in.

With regard to this clonotype: The junction differs from germline at one of its ends, possibly a read error. This sequence joins TRBV6-5 and TRBJ2-2, with 9 bases lining up with TRBD1. Germline V gene sequence: CDR1 MNHEY, CDR2 SVGAGI. This CDR3 has 14 residues. The CDR3, as DNA: TGTGCCAGCAGTTACGACAGGGGGGTCGGGGAGCTGGTTTTT. Residues: CASSYDRGVGELVF.

This clonotype was observed many times. The V call is TRBV5-1, the J call TRBJ2-5, with D possibly TRBD2 on 6 matching bases. Germline CDR1 is SGHRS and CDR2 is YFSETQ. V dropped 4 bases and J dropped 3 bases, with 13 bases sitting between them. The CDR3 length is 14 residues. DNA for the CDR3: TGCGCCAGCAGCCAACTTCCGGGAGAAGAGACCCAGTACTTC. This gives the protein CASSQLPGEETQYF. The full variable domain, with the rest looked up from reference TRBV5-1 and TRBJ2-5, is KAGVTQTPRYLIKTRGQQVTLSCSPISGHRSVSWYQQTPGQGLQFLFEYFSETQRNKGNFPGRFSGRQFSNSRSEMNVSTLELGDSALYLCASSQLPGEETQYFGPGTRLLVL.

Ten or more counts support this clonotype. The chain combines TRBV29-1 with TRBJ1-1; D is ambiguous. The V end lost 8 bases, the J end lost 8 bases, and 15 bases lay between the germline ends. The CDR3 consists of 11 residues. The V gene's germline CDR1 is SQVTM and CDR2 ANQGSEA. The CDR3 loop is CSLPTGIEAFF. DNA for the CDR3: TGCAGCCTTCCCACCGGAATAGAAGCTTTCTTT.

This clonotype was detected many times. The chain uses TRBV6-5 and TRBJ2-5; D gene unclear. The germline V gene has CDR1 MNHEY and CDR2 SVGAGI. The CDR3 runs to 12 residues. With 6 bases removed from V and 4 bases from J, the gap between germline ends came to 9 bases. The CDR3 sequence is CASSPPGETQYF. CDR3 DNA: TGTGCCAGCAGCCCCCCCGGAGAGACCCAGTACTTC.

This clonotype turned up a few times. The chain couples TRBV4-3 to TRBJ2-3, with a weak D call TRBD1 (6 bases). Germline-derived CDR1 and CDR2 are LGHNA and YSLEER. V shed 0 bases and J shed 2 bases, with 15 bases lying between them. The CDR3 sequence is 17 residues long. The CDR3 DNA reads TGCGCCAGCAGCCAAGATCGCAGGGGTTATAACACAGATACGCAGTATTTT. Residues: CASSQDRRGYNTDTQYF.

This clonotype was found a few times. V usage is TRBV12-3 or TRBV12-4 and J usage is TRBJ2-1; no reliable D call. The CDR3 extends over 12 amino acids. Trimming took off 3 bases at V and 8 bases at J, with 8 bases between the two ends. The CDR3 loop is CASSFIPHEQFF. The CDR3 nucleotides read TGTGCCAGCAGTTTTATCCCCCATGAGCAGTTCTTC.

This clonotype was counted between two and nine times. A much larger clone sits a single nucleotide away, making a read error possible. This chain links TRBV7-2 with TRBJ2-3; 7 bases agree with TRBD1. Germline lookup yields CDR1 SGHTA and CDR2 FQGNSA. There are 15 residues in the CDR3. The V gene end was trimmed by 3 bases and the J gene end by 0 bases; junction bases not matched to a gene: 3. The CDR3 region has the DNA TGTGCCAGCAGCTTCGGGACAGCTAGCACAGATACGCAGTATTTT. Amino acids: CASSFGTASTDTQYF.

The genes are TRBV29-1 and TRBJ2-7; tentative D call: TRBD2 (5 bases). CDR1 is SQVTM, CDR2 ANQGSEA, per germline. The CDR3 loop spans 12 amino acids. V gave up 4 bases and J gave up 3 bases, with 10 bases separating them. CDR3 residues: CSVGVAGYEQYF. CDR3 sequence (DNA): TGCAGCGTTGGAGTGGCGGGCTACGAGCAGTACTTC.

The chain recombines TRBV3-1 with TRBJ2-2; possible D gene TRBD2, 5 bases. The CDR3 contains 15 residues. V was pared by 2 bases and J by 1 base, with 8 bases between. Germline loops: CDR1 LGHDT, CDR2 YNNKEL (reference sequence). CDR3 residues: CASSQTAENTGELFF. The CDR3 DNA sequence: TGTGCCAGCAGCCAAACAGCGGAGAACACCGGGGAGCTGTTTTTT.

The table lists this clonotype with a count of one. The V gene is TRBV7-9, the J gene TRBJ2-3; TRBD2 matches 10 bases. The germline CDR1 and CDR2 sequences are SEHNR and FQNEAQ (reference sequence). V shed 3 bases and J 7 bases; nucleotides not matched to a gene: 16. This CDR3 region has 18 residues. The CDR3 region has the DNA TGTGCCAGCAGCTTGCGTGATGTGGCTAGCGGGAGTTCATATACGCAGTATTTT. It codes for CASSLRDVASGSSYTQYF.

On this clonotype itself: This may arise from a read error, as a much more abundant clone is one base away. The chain employs TRBV7-9 and TRBJ2-3; 9 bases are shared with TRBD1. The CDR3 has 16 amino acids. Losses at the gene ends were 9 bases for V and 6 bases for J; bases not matched to a gene: 16. Germline V CDR1 and CDR2: SEHNR, FQNEAQ (reference sequence). CDR3 DNA sequence: TGTGCCAGTCTCCCCCCGGGACAGGGTTTCGCGGATACGCAGTATTTT. Translating gives CASLPPGQGFADTQYF.

The chain links TRBV20-1 to TRBJ2-7, with a possible D match to TRBD1 (6 bases). Between the trimmed V and J ends, which lost 6 bases and 2 bases, there was a span of 14 bases. Germline V gene lookup returns CDR1 DFQATT and CDR2 SNEGSKA (reference sequence). The CDR3 length is 13 residues. CDR3 in DNA: TGCAGTGCCTCGCCGGGACATCCCTACGAGCAGTACTTC. Protein: CSASPGHPYEQYF.

In this sample, this clonotype turned up many times. The gene calls are TRBV12-3 or TRBV12-4 and TRBJ1-6; 8 nucleotides line up with TRBD1. This CDR3 is 16 amino acids long. The V gene end was trimmed by 4 bases and the J gene end by 6 bases; junction bases not matched to a gene: 8. The CDR3 nucleotides are TGTGCCAGCAGTTCAACTGGACAGGGCAGTAATTCACCCCTCCACTTT. It is translated as CASSSTGQGSNSPLHF.

Written as DNA, the CDR3 is TGTGCCAGCAGTTACTCGATCAGGGTTCAGCCCCAGCATTTT. Translating gives CASSYSIRVQPQHF. The V gene is TRBV6-2 or TRBV6-3, the J gene TRBJ1-5, with TRBD1 as a possible D gene (5 bases). Germline CDR1 is MNHEY and CDR2 is SVGEGT. Trimming took 0 bases from V and 6 from J, leaving 9 bases between them. The CDR3 runs 14 residues.

About this clonotype itself: A single base separates this from a much larger clone, so it may be a read error. The final CDR3 position lacks the conserved phenylalanine or tryptophan, pointing to a likely read error. V gene TRBV12-3 or TRBV12-4 combines with J gene TRBJ2-7, with D perhaps matching TRBD1 or TRBD2 (5 bases each). The CDR3 spans 16 residues. Trimming cost V 5 bases and J 0 bases, with 17 bases left between them. The CDR3 reads CASSAFLGTYSYEQYL. For the CDR3, the DNA is TGTGCCAGCAGTGCGTTCTTGGGGACGTACTCCTACGAGCAGTACCTC.

This clonotype was observed many times. V usage is TRBV29-1 and J usage is TRBJ2-5; 12 bases line up with TRBD2. The V gene's germline CDR1 is SQVTM and CDR2 ANQGSEA. CDR3 size: 16 residues. J lost 5 bases, V lost 3 bases, and 10 bases had no gene match. This CDR3 reads CSVEDQLAGGAETQYF. As DNA, the CDR3 is TGCAGCGTTGAGGACCAACTAGCGGGGGGAGCTGAGACCCAGTACTTC.

This chain joins TRBV2 and TRBJ2-3; weak D call: TRBD2 (6 bases). Germline V gives CDR1 SNHLY, CDR2 FYNNEI. Trimming cost V 6 bases and J 1 base, with 14 bases left between them. The CDR3 runs to 15 residues. DNA of the CDR3: TGTGCCAGCAGGGGGGACTTCTCGGGCACAGATACGCAGTATTTT. Encoded protein: CASRGDFSGTDTQYF.

At least ten counts were recorded for this clonotype. In DNA, the CDR3 is TGCAGCGCCCGCCCCGGGACGGGAGAGCAGTACTTC. Protein: CSARPGTGEQYF. This rearrangement joins TRBV29-1 to TRBJ2-7; D may match TRBD1 or TRBD2 (5 bases each). This CDR3 region has 12 residues. Germline lookup yields CDR1 SQVTM and CDR2 ANQGSEA. V was pared by 7 bases and J by 7 bases, with 17 bases between.

Only a few counts were recorded for this clonotype. The chain couples TRBV20-1 to TRBJ1-5; D is undetermined. Germline CDR1 and CDR2: DFQATT and SNEGSKA (reference sequence). Trimming removed 0 bases from V and 10 bases from J, with 7 bases in between. The CDR3 is made up of 11 amino acids. The CDR3 bases are TGCAGTGCTAGAGATGGATTACCCCAGCATTTT. Protein sequence: CSARDGLPQHF.